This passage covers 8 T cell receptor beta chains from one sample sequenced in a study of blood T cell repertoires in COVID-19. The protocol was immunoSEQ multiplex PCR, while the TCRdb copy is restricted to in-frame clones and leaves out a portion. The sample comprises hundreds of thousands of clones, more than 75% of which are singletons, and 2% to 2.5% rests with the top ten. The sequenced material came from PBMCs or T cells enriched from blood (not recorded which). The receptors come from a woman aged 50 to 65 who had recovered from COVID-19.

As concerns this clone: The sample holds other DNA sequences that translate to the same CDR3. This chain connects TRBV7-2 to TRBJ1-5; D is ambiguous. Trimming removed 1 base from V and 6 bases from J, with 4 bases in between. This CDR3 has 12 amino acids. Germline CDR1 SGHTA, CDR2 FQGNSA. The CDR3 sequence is CASSLDGQPQHF. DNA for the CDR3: TGTGCCAGCAGCTTAGACGGTCAGCCCCAGCATTTT.

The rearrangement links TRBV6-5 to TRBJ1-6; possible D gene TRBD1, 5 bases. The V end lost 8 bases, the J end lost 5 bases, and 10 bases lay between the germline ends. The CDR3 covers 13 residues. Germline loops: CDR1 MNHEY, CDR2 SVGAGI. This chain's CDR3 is CASRGMNNSPLHF. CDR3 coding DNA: TGTGCCAGCCGGGGGATGAATAATTCACCCCTCCACTTT.

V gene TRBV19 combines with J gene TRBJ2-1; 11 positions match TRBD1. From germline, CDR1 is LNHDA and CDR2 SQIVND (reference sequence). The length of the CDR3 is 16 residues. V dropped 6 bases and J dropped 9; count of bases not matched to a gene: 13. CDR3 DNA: TGTGCCAGTAGGACCCGGGACAGGGGGAGAATCGGTGAGCAGTTCTTC. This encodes CASRTRDRGRIGEQFF.

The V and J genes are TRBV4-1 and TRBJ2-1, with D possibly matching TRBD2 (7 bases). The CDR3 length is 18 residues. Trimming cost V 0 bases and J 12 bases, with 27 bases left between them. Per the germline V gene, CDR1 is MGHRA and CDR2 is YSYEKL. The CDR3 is CASSQDRVAGARGVGQFF. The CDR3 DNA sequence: TGCGCCAGCAGCCAAGATCGGGTTGCGGGGGCCCGGGGCGTTGGGCAGTTCTTC.

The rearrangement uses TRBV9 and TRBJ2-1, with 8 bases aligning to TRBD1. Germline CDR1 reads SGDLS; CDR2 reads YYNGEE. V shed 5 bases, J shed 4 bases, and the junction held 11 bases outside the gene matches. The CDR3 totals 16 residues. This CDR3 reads CASRNLDRGPYNEQFF. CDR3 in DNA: TGTGCCAGCAGAAATCTCGACAGGGGCCCTTACAATGAGCAGTTCTTC.

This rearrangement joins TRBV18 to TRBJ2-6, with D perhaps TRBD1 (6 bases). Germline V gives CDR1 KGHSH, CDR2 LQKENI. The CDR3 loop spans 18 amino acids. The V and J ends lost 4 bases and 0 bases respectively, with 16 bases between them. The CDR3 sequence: CASSRGQTSFSGANVLTF. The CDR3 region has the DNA TGTGCCAGCTCACGAGGACAGACATCTTTCTCTGGGGCCAACGTCCTGACTTTC.

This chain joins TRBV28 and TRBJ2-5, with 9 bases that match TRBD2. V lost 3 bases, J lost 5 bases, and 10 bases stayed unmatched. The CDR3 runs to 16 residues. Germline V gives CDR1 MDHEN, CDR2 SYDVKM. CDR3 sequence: CASSFSSGSRRETQYF. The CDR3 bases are TGTGCCAGCAGTTTTAGTAGCGGGAGCCGTCGGGAGACCCAGTACTTC.

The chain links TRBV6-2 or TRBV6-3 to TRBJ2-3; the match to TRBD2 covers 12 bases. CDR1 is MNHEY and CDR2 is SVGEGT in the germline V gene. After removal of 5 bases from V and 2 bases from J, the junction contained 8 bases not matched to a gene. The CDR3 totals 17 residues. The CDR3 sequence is CASSNGLAGFATDTQYF. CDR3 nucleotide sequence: TGTGCCAGCAGTAACGGACTAGCGGGGTTTGCCACAGATACGCAGTATTTT.